This TCR beta chain was captured by sequencing in a study of blood T cell repertoires in COVID-19. Looking at the study overall: Both acute and convalescent COVID-19 samples were obtained from the United States, Italy and Spain.

Seattle cases were enrolled at active infection and followed longitudinally. The assay was immunoSEQ multiplex PCR, and TCRdb's table has in-frame clones only and misses some. The sample includes a few hundred thousand clones, approximately 86% of them seen just once. This TCR came from a woman between 55 and 75 years old with COVID-19, enrolled during active disease. The sequenced sample was peripheral blood.

CDR3 nucleotide sequence: TGTGCCAGCAGTTACTTCGGGGGTCCGGAGACCCAGTACTTC. It translates to CASSYFGGPETQYF. The chain joins TRBV6-5 to TRBJ2-5, with D possibly TRBD2 on 6 matching bases. Trimming shortened V by 1 base and J by 5 bases, and 11 bases separated the two germline ends. Per the germline V gene, CDR1 is MNHEY and CDR2 is SVGAGI. CDR3 length: 14 amino acids.